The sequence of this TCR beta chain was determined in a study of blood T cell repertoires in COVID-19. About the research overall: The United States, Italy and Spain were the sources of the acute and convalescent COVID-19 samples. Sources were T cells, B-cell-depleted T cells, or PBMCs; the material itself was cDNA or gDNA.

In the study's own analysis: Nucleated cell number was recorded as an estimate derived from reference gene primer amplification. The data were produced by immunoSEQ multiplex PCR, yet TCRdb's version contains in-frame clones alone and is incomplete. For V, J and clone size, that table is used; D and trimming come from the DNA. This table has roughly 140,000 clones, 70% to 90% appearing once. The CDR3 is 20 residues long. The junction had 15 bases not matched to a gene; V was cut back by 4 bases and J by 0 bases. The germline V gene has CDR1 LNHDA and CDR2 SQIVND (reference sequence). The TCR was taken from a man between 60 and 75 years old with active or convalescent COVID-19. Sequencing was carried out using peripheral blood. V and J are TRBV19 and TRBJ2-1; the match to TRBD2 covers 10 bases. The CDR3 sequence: CASSRYTRWSSGGSYNEQFF. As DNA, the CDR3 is TGTGCCAGTAGTAGGTACACTAGGTGGTCTAGCGGGGGCTCCTACAATGAGCAGTTCTTC.